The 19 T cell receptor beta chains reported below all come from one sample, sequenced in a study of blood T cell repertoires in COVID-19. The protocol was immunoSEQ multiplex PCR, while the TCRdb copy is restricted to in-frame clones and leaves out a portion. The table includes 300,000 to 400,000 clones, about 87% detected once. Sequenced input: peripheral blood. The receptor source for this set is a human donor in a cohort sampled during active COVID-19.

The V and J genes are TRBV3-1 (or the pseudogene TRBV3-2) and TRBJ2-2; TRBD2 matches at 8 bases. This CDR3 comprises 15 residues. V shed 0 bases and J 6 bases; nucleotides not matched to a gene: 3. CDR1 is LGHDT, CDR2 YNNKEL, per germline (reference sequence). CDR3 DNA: TGTGCCAGCAGCCAAGATTTGACTAGCGCCGGGGAGCTGTTTTTT. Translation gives CASSQDLTSAGELFF.

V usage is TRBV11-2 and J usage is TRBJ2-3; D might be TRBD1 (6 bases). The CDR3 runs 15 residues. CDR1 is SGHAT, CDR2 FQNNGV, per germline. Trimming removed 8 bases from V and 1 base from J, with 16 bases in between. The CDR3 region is CASFQTGLGTDTQYF. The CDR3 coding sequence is TGTGCCAGCTTTCAAACAGGGTTGGGCACAGATACGCAGTATTTT.

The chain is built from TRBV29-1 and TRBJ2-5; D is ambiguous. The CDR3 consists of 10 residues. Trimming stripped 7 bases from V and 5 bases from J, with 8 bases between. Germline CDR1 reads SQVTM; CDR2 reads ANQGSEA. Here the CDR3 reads CSARSETQYF. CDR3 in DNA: TGCAGCGCACGGTCCGAGACCCAGTACTTC. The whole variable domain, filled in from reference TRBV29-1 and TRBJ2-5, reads SAVISQKPSRDICQRGTSLTIQCQVDSQVTMMFWYRQQPGQSLTLIATANQGSEATYESGFVIDKFPISRPNLTFSTLTVSNMSPEDSSIYLCSARSETQYFGPGTRLLVL.

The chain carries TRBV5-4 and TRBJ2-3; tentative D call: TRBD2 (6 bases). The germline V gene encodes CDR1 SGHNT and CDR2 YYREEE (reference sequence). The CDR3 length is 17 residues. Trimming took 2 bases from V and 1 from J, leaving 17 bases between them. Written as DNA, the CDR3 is TGTGCCAGCAGCTTTTACCCCTCGGCTAGCGGCACAGATACGCAGTATTTT. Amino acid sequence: CASSFYPSASGTDTQYF.

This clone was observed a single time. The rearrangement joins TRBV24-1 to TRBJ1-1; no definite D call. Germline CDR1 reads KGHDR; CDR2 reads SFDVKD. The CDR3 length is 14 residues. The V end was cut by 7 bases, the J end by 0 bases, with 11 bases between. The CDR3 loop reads CATRSTTMNTEAFF. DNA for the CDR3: TGTGCCACCAGGTCCACAACCATGAACACTGAAGCTTTCTTT.

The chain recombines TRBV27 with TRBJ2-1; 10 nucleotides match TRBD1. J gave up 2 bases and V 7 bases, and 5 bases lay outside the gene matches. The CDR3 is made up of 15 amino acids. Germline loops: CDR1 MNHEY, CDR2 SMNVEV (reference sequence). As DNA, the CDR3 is TGTGCCAGCACTCAGGACAGGGGGGCCTACAATGAGCAGTTCTTC. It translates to CASTQDRGAYNEQFF.

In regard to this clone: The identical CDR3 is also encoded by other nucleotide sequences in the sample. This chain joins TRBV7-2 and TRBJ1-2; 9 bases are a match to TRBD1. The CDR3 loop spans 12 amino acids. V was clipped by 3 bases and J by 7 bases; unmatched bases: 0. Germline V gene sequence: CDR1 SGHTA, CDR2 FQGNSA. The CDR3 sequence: CASSLDRGGYTF. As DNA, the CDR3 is TGTGCCAGCAGCTTGGACAGGGGTGGCTACACCTTC.

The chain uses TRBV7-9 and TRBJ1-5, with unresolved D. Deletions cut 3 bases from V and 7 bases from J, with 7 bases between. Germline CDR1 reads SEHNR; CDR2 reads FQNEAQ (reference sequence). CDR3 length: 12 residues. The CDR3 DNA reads TGTGCCAGCAGCTTGGCCGGGCAGCCCCAGCATTTT. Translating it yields CASSLAGQPQHF.

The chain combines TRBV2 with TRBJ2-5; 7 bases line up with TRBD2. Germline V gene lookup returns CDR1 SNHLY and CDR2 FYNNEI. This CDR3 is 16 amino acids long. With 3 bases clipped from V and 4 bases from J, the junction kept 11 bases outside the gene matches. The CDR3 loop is CASSDQLGGGGETQYF. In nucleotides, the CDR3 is TGTGCCAGCAGTGATCAATTAGGTGGGGGGGGAGAGACCCAGTACTTC.

In nucleotides, the CDR3 is TGTGCCAGCAGCTGGGGTACAGGGCGAAATCAGCCCCAGCATTTT. This translates into CASSWGTGRNQPQHF. This sequence joins TRBV7-8 and TRBJ1-5, with D perhaps matching TRBD1 (6 bases). Trimming left V 4 bases short and J 4 bases short, with 14 bases between. Germline V gene lookup returns CDR1 SGHVS and CDR2 FQNEAQ. There are 15 residues in the CDR3. The full variable domain, rest sourced from reference TRBV7-8 and TRBJ1-5, is GAGVSQSPRYKVAKRGQDVALRCDPISGHVSLFWYQQALGQGPEFLTYFQNEAQLDKSGLPSDRFFAERPEGSVSTLKIQRTQQEDSAVYLCASSWGTGRNQPQHFGDGTRLSIL.

The DNA for the CDR3 is TGCGCCAGCAGTGACGGGGGAGGGGTTCTTGGCGAGCAGTACTTC. Protein: CASSDGGGVLGEQYF. The chain joins TRBV10-2 to TRBJ2-7, with 7 bases fitting TRBD2. Per the germline V gene, CDR1 is WSHSY and CDR2 is SAAADI. The trim removed 3 bases at V and 6 bases at J, leaving 11 bases unmatched. The length of the CDR3 is 15 residues.

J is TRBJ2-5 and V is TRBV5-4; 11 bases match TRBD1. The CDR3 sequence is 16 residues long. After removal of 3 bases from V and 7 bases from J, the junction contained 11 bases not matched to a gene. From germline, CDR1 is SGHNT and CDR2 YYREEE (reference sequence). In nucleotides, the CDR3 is TGTGCCAGCAGCTGGCCGGGACAGGGGGAGGGAGGGACCCAGTACTTC. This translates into CASSWPGQGEGGTQYF.

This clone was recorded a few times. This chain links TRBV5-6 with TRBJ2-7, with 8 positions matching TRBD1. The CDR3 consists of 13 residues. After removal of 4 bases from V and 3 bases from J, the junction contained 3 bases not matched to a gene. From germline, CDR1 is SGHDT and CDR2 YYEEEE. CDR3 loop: CASSVDRGYEQYF. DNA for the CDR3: TGTGCCAGCAGCGTCGACAGGGGCTACGAGCAGTACTTC.

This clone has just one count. For the CDR3, the DNA is TGTGCCTGGGAACCGGGACTAGCGTACAATGAGCAGTTCTTC. Translation gives CAWEPGLAYNEQFF. This rearrangement joins TRBV30 to TRBJ2-1, with TRBD2 identical over 10 bases. Per the germline V gene, CDR1 is GTSNPN and CDR2 is SVGIG (reference sequence). CDR3 length: 14 residues. The V gene end was trimmed by 5 bases and the J gene end by 4 bases; junction bases not matched to a gene: 5.

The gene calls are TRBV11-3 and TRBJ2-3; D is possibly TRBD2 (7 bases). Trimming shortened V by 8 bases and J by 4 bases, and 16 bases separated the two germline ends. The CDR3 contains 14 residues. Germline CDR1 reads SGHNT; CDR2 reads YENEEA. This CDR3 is CASSWGGPPDTQYF. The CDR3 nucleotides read TGTGCCAGCTCGTGGGGGGGGCCCCCAGATACGCAGTATTTT. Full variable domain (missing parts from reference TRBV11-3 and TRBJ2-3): EAGVVQSPRYKIIEKKQPVAFWCNPISGHNTLYWYLQNLGQGPELLIRYENEEAVDDSQLPKDRFSAERLKGVDSTLKIQPAELGDSAVYLCASSWGGPPDTQYFGPGTRLTVL.

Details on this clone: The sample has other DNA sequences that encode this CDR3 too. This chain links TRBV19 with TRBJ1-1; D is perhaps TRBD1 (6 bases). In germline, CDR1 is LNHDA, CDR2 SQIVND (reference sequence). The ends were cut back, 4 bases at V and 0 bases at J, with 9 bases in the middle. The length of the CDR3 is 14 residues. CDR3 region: CASSRQVMNTEAFF. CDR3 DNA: TGTGCCAGTAGTAGACAGGTCATGAACACTGAAGCTTTCTTT.

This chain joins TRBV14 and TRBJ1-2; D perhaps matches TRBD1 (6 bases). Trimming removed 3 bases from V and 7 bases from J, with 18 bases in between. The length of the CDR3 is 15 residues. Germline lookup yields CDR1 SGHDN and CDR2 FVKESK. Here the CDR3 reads CASSHGDTGLGGYTF. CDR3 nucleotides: TGTGCCAGCAGCCACGGTGACACAGGGCTTGGTGGCTACACCTTC.

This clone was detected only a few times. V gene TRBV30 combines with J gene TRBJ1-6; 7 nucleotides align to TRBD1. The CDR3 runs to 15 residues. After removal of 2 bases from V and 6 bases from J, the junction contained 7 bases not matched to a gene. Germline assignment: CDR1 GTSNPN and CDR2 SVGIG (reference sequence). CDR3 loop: CAWSHRGWGNSPLHF. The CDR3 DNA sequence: TGTGCCTGGAGTCACAGGGGTTGGGGTAATTCACCCCTCCACTTT. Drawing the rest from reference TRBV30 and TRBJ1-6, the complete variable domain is SQTIHQWPATLVQPVGSPLSLECTVEGTSNPNLYWYRQAAGRGLQLLFYSVGIGQISSEVPQNLSASRPQDRQFILSSKKLLLSDSGFYLCAWSHRGWGNSPLHFGNGTRLTVT.

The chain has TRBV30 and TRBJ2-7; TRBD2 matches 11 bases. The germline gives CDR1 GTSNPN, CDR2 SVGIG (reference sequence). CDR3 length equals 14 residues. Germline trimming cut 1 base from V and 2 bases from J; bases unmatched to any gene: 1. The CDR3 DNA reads TGTGCCTGGAGTGGACTAGCGGGGACCTACGAGCAGTACTTC. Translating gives CAWSGLAGTYEQYF.